A single sample gave rise to the 16 T cell receptor beta chains below, sequenced in a study of cytomegalovirus exposure and HLA in healthy donors. Vbeta (60) and Jbeta (13) primers were used in the PCR. Data came from immunoSEQ multiplex PCR; TCRdb stores just in-frame clones and leaves some out. The data show about 160,000 clones, with 75% to 80% seen just once and about 0.91% held by the top ten. What was sequenced was PBMCs. The source is a woman aged 45 to 65 in good health and CMV-seropositive.

This clone was observed a handful of times. This rearrangement joins TRBV11-2 to TRBJ2-3; TRBD2 agrees at 12 bases. The germline CDR1 and CDR2 sequences are SGHAT and FQNNGV. The CDR3 extends over 16 amino acids. The V segment lost 3 bases and the J segment 2 bases; nucleotides outside the gene matches: 3. CDR3 amino acids: CASSLLAGGFTDTQYF. The CDR3 DNA is TGTGCCAGCAGCTTGCTAGCGGGGGGGTTCACAGATACGCAGTATTTT.

This clone was observed a single time. DNA of the CDR3: TGCGCCAGCAGCTTGACTTTTAGCGGGGGACGATCGCACACCGGGGAGCTGTTTTTT. Amino acids: CASSLTFSGGRSHTGELFF. The V call is TRBV5-1, the J call TRBJ2-2; 9 bases agree with TRBD2. Germline V lookup: CDR1 SGHRS, CDR2 YFSETQ. V was clipped by 1 base and J by 3 bases; unmatched bases: 13. The CDR3 is 19 amino acids.

The chain is built from TRBV4-3 and TRBJ2-3, with D hard to call. CDR1 is LGHNA, CDR2 YSLEER, per germline. The CDR3 has 16 amino acids. V lost 1 base and J 4 bases, leaving 15 bases between the germline ends. The CDR3 DNA sequence: TGCGCCAGCAGCCAAGTTAATCCCCCCGGAGCAGATACGCAGTATTTT. Protein sequence: CASSQVNPPGADTQYF.

This clone was seen once. The rearrangement joins TRBV19 to TRBJ1-1; D perhaps matches TRBD1 (6 bases). V dropped 4 bases and J dropped 4 bases, with 16 bases sitting between them. Germline V gives CDR1 LNHDA, CDR2 SQIVND (reference sequence). The CDR3 is 15 residues long. The CDR3 region is CASSTQGRGVTEAFF. Here the CDR3 DNA reads TGTGCCAGTAGTACGCAGGGGAGGGGAGTCACTGAAGCTTTCTTT.

The chain joins TRBV7-9 to TRBJ2-3; TRBD1 agrees at 7 bases. J gave up 4 bases and V 2 bases, and 6 bases lay outside the gene matches. Germline CDR1 reads SEHNR; CDR2 reads FQNEAQ (reference sequence). This CDR3 has 15 residues. The CDR3, as DNA: TGTGCCAGCAGCTTATTAGGGGGCGTCCCAGATACGCAGTATTTT. Its protein product is CASSLLGGVPDTQYF.

This chain's CDR3 is CASIRQVGEKLFF. The CDR3 region has the DNA TGTGCCAGCATTCGACAGGTGGGCGAAAAACTGTTTTTT. V usage is TRBV6-6 and J usage is TRBJ1-4; D might be TRBD1 (6 bases). The CDR3 consists of 13 residues. Trimming took 7 bases from V and 8 from J, leaving 14 bases between them. The V gene's germline CDR1 is MNHNY and CDR2 SVGAGI (reference sequence).

The chain employs TRBV15 and TRBJ2-7; 11 bases align to TRBD2. The CDR3 sequence is 16 residues long. J gave up 4 bases and V 1 base, and 6 bases lay outside the gene matches. The germline V gene encodes CDR1 LNHNV and CDR2 YYDKDF (reference sequence). The CDR3 DNA reads as TGTGCCACCAGCAGAGGAACTAGCGGGAGCGCTTACGAGCAGTACTTC. As protein: CATSRGTSGSAYEQYF.

J is TRBJ1-1 and V is TRBV28, with D possibly being TRBD1 (6 bases). The CDR3 has 12 amino acids. Between the trimmed V and J ends, which lost 7 bases and 7 bases, there was a span of 13 bases. Germline loops: CDR1 MDHEN, CDR2 SYDVKM. The CDR3 region has the DNA TGTGCCAGCACCCACACAGGGCTTGAAGCTTTCTTT. Translation gives CASTHTGLEAFF.

A remark on this clone: The junction does not match germline at one end; this may be a read error. J is TRBJ2-1 and V is TRBV5-3; 7 positions match TRBD2. TRBV5-3 is known as an ORF, though its function is uncertain. The CDR3 has 14 amino acids. CDR3: CARSHGVAGNGQFF. As DNA, the CDR3 is TGTGCCAGAAGCCACGGAGTAGCGGGCAATGGGCAGTTCTTC.

The chain is built from TRBV7-3 and TRBJ1-1; 7 positions agree with TRBD1. This CDR3 is built from 13 residues. Germline lookup yields CDR1 SGHTA and CDR2 FQGTGA. Trimming cost V 5 bases and J 5 bases; bases outside gene matches: 5. DNA for the CDR3: TGTGCCAGCAGCCCGACAGGGAGGACTGAAGCTTTCTTT. Residues: CASSPTGRTEAFF.

This chain uses TRBV13 with TRBJ2-2; 11 bases match TRBD2. The CDR3 is 21 amino acids. V was pared by 5 bases and J by 5 bases, with 22 bases of the junction left unmatched. In germline, CDR1 is PRHDT, CDR2 FYEKMQ (reference sequence). The CDR3 DNA reads as TGTGCCAGCAGCCCCCCCCGGACTAGCGGGTTTCTCGACGTTCCAACCGGGGAGCTGTTTTTT. Translating it yields CASSPPRTSGFLDVPTGELFF.

This chain connects TRBV6-5 to TRBJ2-3; TRBD1 agrees at 9 bases. V lost 2 bases, J lost 4 bases, and 4 bases stayed unmatched. CDR3 length: 15 residues. The germline CDR1 and CDR2 sequences are MNHEY and SVGAGI. CDR3 sequence (DNA): TGTGCCAGCAGTTACGGGACAGGGAGAGCAGATACGCAGTATTTT. This sequence encodes CASSYGTGRADTQYF.

This clone was picked up one time. V usage is TRBV4-1 and J usage is TRBJ2-7, with D maybe TRBD2 (6 bases). Germline-derived CDR1 and CDR2 are MGHRA and YSYEKL. V lost 0 bases and J lost 0, with 12 bases in between. The CDR3 loop spans 16 amino acids. The CDR3 loop reads CASSQEEGQVSYEQYF. The CDR3 DNA sequence: TGCGCCAGCAGCCAAGAGGAGGGCCAGGTCTCCTACGAGCAGTACTTC.

This rearrangement joins TRBV5-6 to TRBJ1-2; no definite D call. Germline CDR1 and CDR2: SGHDT and YYEEEE. CDR3 length: 12 amino acids. With 0 bases removed from V and 8 bases from J, the gap between germline ends came to 8 bases. This CDR3 is CASSLASLGYTF. CDR3 nucleotide sequence: TGTGCCAGCAGCTTGGCTTCCTTAGGCTACACCTTC.

V gene TRBV5-1 combines with J gene TRBJ2-5, with TRBD1 as a possible D gene (7 bases). The CDR3 totals 16 residues. Between the trimmed V and J ends, which lost 4 bases and 2 bases, there was a span of 18 bases. Germline V gene lookup returns CDR1 SGHRS and CDR2 YFSETQ. CDR3 in amino acids: CASSLGGTASQETQYF. The DNA of the CDR3 is TGCGCCAGCAGCCTTGGAGGGACAGCATCGCAAGAGACCCAGTACTTC.

Only a few counts were recorded for this clone. The chain recombines TRBV4-3 with TRBJ2-1; 9 bases line up with TRBD2. There are 18 residues in the CDR3. CDR1 and CDR2 (germline): LGHNA, YSLEER. V dropped 1 base and J dropped 8; count of bases not matched to a gene: 15. CDR3 DNA sequence: TGCGCCAGCAGCCAAGTAGGGGCTCGCGGGGGGGCCCTCGATGAGCAGTTCTTC. Translating it yields CASSQVGARGGALDEQFF.